This is a list of T cell receptor beta chains from one sample in a study of blood T cell repertoires in COVID-19. The data were produced by immunoSEQ multiplex PCR, yet TCRdb's version contains in-frame clones alone and is incomplete. Of 100,000 to 150,000 clones listed, over 60% are singletons. The material sequenced was peripheral blood. These receptors were taken from a woman aged 65 to 85 with acute or convalescent COVID-19. The CDR3 runs from the conserved cysteine through the conserved F or W. A D gene is named only where the DNA matches it firmly. A row's size may be missing; if present it is once, few, many or a size class.

d_call,clone_size,v_call,j_call,cdr3_nt,cdr3_aa
-,-,TRBV27,TRBJ1-5,TGTGCCAGCAGTTTAGGGCAGGCCTTCAGGCGGCCCCAGCATTTT,CASSLGQAFRRPQHF
-,once,TRBV7-2,TRBJ2-5,TGTGCCAGCAGCCTGCCCGTCGCGGGGTGGGAGACCCAGTACTTC,CASSLPVAGWETQYF
TRBD2,-,TRBV30,TRBJ2-3,TGTGCCTGGACGGGACTAGCGACAGATACGCAGTATTTT,CAWTGLATDTQYF
TRBD2,many,TRBV10-1,TRBJ2-1,TGCGCCAGCATTTCTAGCGGGAGGGCCTGGAACGGCACTGAGCAGTTCTTC,CASISSGRAWNGTEQFF
-,-,TRBV5-1,TRBJ2-5,TGCGCCAGCAGCTTCAACGGGATCCCTAAAGAGGAGACCCAGTACTTC,CASSFNGIPKEETQYF
TRBD1,-,TRBV5-1,TRBJ1-1,TGCGCCAGCACCCCGACAGGGGAGGCGAGTGAAGCTTTCTTT,CASTPTGEASEAFF
TRBD2,few,TRBV2,TRBJ2-6,TGTGCCAGCAGCGGCGGACTAGCGGGAGCTCGTGGGGCCAACGTCCTGACTTTC,CASSGGLAGARGANVLTF
-,few,TRBV6-5,TRBJ2-2,TGTGCCAGCACGGCGACAGGAGACACCGGGGAGCTGTTTTTT,CASTATGDTGELFF
-,-,TRBV6-5,TRBJ2-3,TGTGCCAGCAGTTACTCGGGCACTTCTAGCACAGATACGCAGTATTTT,CASSYSGTSSTDTQYF
-,few,TRBV10-1,TRBJ2-3,TGCGCCAGCAGTGGAACCGGGGGGCACGGAACGCAGTATTTT,CASSGTGGHGTQYF
TRBD2,-,TRBV5-1,TRBJ2-3,TGCGCCAGCAGCCGGACTAGCGAGACCACAGATACGCAGTATTTT,CASSRTSETTDTQYF
-,-,TRBV19,TRBJ1-1,TGTGCCAGTAGTAACCCCGGCAGGGGTGGGTTGAACACTGAAGCTTTCTTT,CASSNPGRGGLNTEAFF
-,few,TRBV28,TRBJ1-2,TGTGCCAGCAGTTGGTCCTGGCGGGGCTACACCTTC,CASSWSWRGYTF
TRBD2,-,TRBV19,TRBJ2-1,TGTGCCAGTAGTACTAGCGGGAATGGCTACAATGAGCAGTTCTTC,CASSTSGNGYNEQFF
TRBD2,-,TRBV11-2,TRBJ2-7,TGTGCCAGCAGCCCAACTAGCGGGAGAGTCTACGAGCAGTACTTC,CASSPTSGRVYEQYF
-,few,TRBV9,TRBJ1-1,TGTGCCAGCAGCCCCGGACAGATTCTGAACACTGAAGCTTTCTTT,CASSPGQILNTEAFF
TRBD2,-,TRBV5-1,TRBJ2-5,TGCGCCAGCAGCTTGCTCCCCGGACTAGACGAGACCCAGTACTTC,CASSLLPGLDETQYF
TRBD2,-,TRBV24-1,TRBJ2-1,TGTGCCACCAGTGATGGGGGAGGGGCAGGTGAGCAGTTCTTC,CATSDGGGAGEQFF
TRBD1,-,TRBV3-1/TRBV3-2,TRBJ2-5,TGTGCCACTGGACAGGGTAGCGTAGAGACCCAGTACTTC,CATGQGSVETQYF
TRBD1,-,TRBV4-1,TRBJ1-1,TGCGCCAGCAGCCTTCGGACAGGGCGAGGGACTGAAGCTTTCTTT,CASSLRTGRGTEAFF
-,-,TRBV27,TRBJ2-5,TGTGCCAGCAGTGACCAGGTCCCCGGTGTGGAGACCCAGTACTTC,CASSDQVPGVETQYF
TRBD2,-,TRBV4-3,TRBJ2-5,TGCGCCAGCAGCCCCCCCCCGGAGACTAGCGGGGAGACCCAGTACTTC,CASSPPPETSGETQYF
-,many,TRBV6-5,TRBJ2-2,TGTGCCAGCAGTTACTTACCACAGGGTTCTTTCCGGGAGCTGTTTTTT,CASSYLPQGSFRELFF
-,-,TRBV9,TRBJ2-6,TGTGCCAGCAGACGCGGCCTCTCTGGGGCCAACGTCCTGACTTTC,CASRRGLSGANVLTF
-,-,TRBV12-3/TRBV12-4,TRBJ1-1,TGTGCCAGCAGTTTGGTCAGGGGTGAAGCTTTCTTT,CASSLVRGEAFF
TRBD1,few,TRBV4-3,TRBJ2-1,TGCGCCAGCAGCCAAGATTTAGGGGACAGGGTCAATGAGCAGTTCTTC,CASSQDLGDRVNEQFF
TRBD1,-,TRBV19,TRBJ1-5,TGTGCCAGTAGGGAACAGGGGGCAAGCAATCAGCCCCAGCATTTT,CASREQGASNQPQHF
TRBD1,-,TRBV30,TRBJ1-1,TGTGCCTGGGTGGGGACAGGGGGCGCTTGGGCTTTCTTT,CAWVGTGGAWAFF
TRBD1,-,TRBV27,TRBJ1-6,TGTGCCAGCAGCCTGCAGACAGGGGGCGGTAATTCACCCCTCCACTTT,CASSLQTGGGNSPLHF
-,once,TRBV3-1/TRBV3-2,TRBJ1-2,TGTGCCAGCAGTCTCGGGGGTGGAGGCTATGGCTACACCTTC,CASSLGGGGYGYTF
-,-,TRBV5-1,TRBJ2-7,TGCGCCAGCAGCTTGGCATCCGGGACACTCGCCTACAACGAGCAGTACTTC,CASSLASGTLAYNEQYF
-,once,TRBV28,TRBJ2-4,TGTGCCAGCAGTTCTAACGGTTTCAAAAACATTCAGTACTTC,CASSSNGFKNIQYF
-,-,TRBV6-6,TRBJ1-6,TGTGCCAGCAGAGCCCAGGGAGGCTATAATTCACCCCTCCACTTT,CASRAQGGYNSPLHF
TRBD1,-,TRBV2,TRBJ2-7,TGTGCCAGCAGTGTATATTCGGGACAGGGGGCCCCGCAGTACTTC,CASSVYSGQGAPQYF
-,-,TRBV18,TRBJ2-7,TGTGCCAGCTCACCACCAGGGGGGGGCGAGCAGTACTTC,CASSPPGGGEQYF
TRBD1,-,TRBV6-6,TRBJ1-1,TGTGCCAGCAGTCATATGACCGGGACAGGGGGCAGGACTGAAGCTTTCTTT,CASSHMTGTGGRTEAFF
TRBD1,once,TRBV7-2,TRBJ2-4,TGTGCCAGCAGCTTAGAAAACCCCAGGGGGCTGTATACGAAAAACATTCAGTACTTC,CASSLENPRGLYTKNIQYF
TRBD1,-,TRBV28,TRBJ2-6,TGTGCCAGCAGTTTACAGGGGGCTGGGGCCAACGTCCTGACTTTC,CASSLQGAGANVLTF
TRBD2,-,TRBV28,TRBJ2-7,TGTGCCAGCAGCCCCGGGACTAGCGGAGGGTACGAGCAGTACTTC,CASSPGTSGGYEQYF
-,-,TRBV9,TRBJ2-7,TGTGCCAGCAGCGTACGTCCCGGTAGCTACGAGCAGTACTTC,CASSVRPGSYEQYF
TRBD2,few,TRBV5-1,TRBJ2-3,TGCGCCAGCAGCGGGGGAGGGCTTTCGACAGATACGCAGTATTTT,CASSGGGLSTDTQYF
TRBD2,-,TRBV7-2,TRBJ2-7,TGTGCCAGCAGCACCCGGACTAGCGGCTCCTACGAGCAGTACTTC,CASSTRTSGSYEQYF
-,once,TRBV6-2/TRBV6-3,TRBJ2-3,TGTGCCAGCAGCCCGTCCTCAGATACGCAGTATTTT,CASSPSSDTQYF
TRBD1,-,TRBV30,TRBJ1-2,TGTGCCTGGGGACAGGGGGCCTGCTATGGCTACACCTTC,CAWGQGACYGYTF
TRBD1,-,TRBV10-2,TRBJ2-7,TGCGCCAGCTCCCGGGACAGGGGAAGTTACGAGCAGTACTTC,CASSRDRGSYEQYF
TRBD1,few,TRBV5-1,TRBJ2-1,TGCGCCAGCAGCTTGTCGCAGGGGGCCTTAGAGGAGCAGTTCTTC,CASSLSQGALEEQFF
TRBD1,-,TRBV27,TRBJ1-4,TGTGCCAGCGCCCCGGGACAGGGAGGAGAAAAACTGTTTTTT,CASAPGQGGEKLFF
-,-,TRBV10-2,TRBJ1-2,TGCGCCAGCACCCCGGACAGCTATGGCTACACCTTC,CASTPDSYGYTF
TRBD2,-,TRBV9,TRBJ2-3,TGTGCCAGCAGCGTAGGCGGGGGGGCGGCAGATACGCAGTATTTT,CASSVGGGAADTQYF
-,-,TRBV15,TRBJ1-5,TGTGCCACCAGCAGAGATGGGGGACTTCATCAGCCCCAGCATTTT,CATSRDGGLHQPQHF
-,-,TRBV7-8,TRBJ2-3,TGTGCCAGCAGAGCCCCGGGACTTACCACAAATACGCAGTATTTT,CASRAPGLTTNTQYF
-,-,TRBV18,TRBJ2-5,TGTGCCAGCTCACCTCCCCACAGACAAGAGACCCAGTACTTC,CASSPPHRQETQYF
TRBD1,few,TRBV4-2,TRBJ2-1,TGTGCCAGCAGCCTGGACGTACAGGGGTACAATGAGCAGTTCTTC,CASSLDVQGYNEQFF
TRBD1,-,TRBV9,TRBJ2-2,TGTGCCAGCAGCGTAGGACAGGGCATTGCCGGGGAGCTGTTTTTT,CASSVGQGIAGELFF
-,-,TRBV7-9,TRBJ1-2,TGTGCCAGCAGCCCTGTCCGGGGCTATGGCTACACCTTC,CASSPVRGYGYTF
-,-,TRBV7-8,TRBJ1-4,TGTGCCAGCAATCCGACAGGAACTAATGAAAAACTGTTTTTT,CASNPTGTNEKLFF
TRBD1,-,TRBV29-1,TRBJ2-7,TGCAGCGCACGACAGGGGGCCTACGAGCAGTACTTC,CSARQGAYEQYF